This TCR beta chain was captured by sequencing in a study of T cells in Graves' hyperthyroidism and ophthalmopathy. Amplification yielded TCR beta CDR3 regions, with RNA transcripts as the source. Researchers ran a first-round RT-PCR on the TCR CDR3 using the HTBI primer set. TCRdb reanalysed the multiplex PCR reads using MiXCR and keeps one entry per CDR3 protein. The sample lists roughly 580,000 distinct CDR3 sequences, approximately 15% occurring once. This clonotype was detected ten times or more. The sequence was collected from a woman between 25 and 40 years old with Graves' hyperthyroidism that later progressed to Graves' ophthalmopathy. Sequenced sample: blood.

The CDR3 DNA follows: TGTGCCAGCAGCCTGACAGGGAGCACAGATACGCAGTATTTT. Protein: CASSLTGSTDTQYF. The chain has TRBV7-9 and TRBJ2-3, with TRBD1 matching over 7 bases. This CDR3 is 14 amino acids long. V lost 5 bases to trimming and J lost 0 bases; unmatched junction nucleotides: 2. Germline CDR1 and CDR2: SEHNR and FQNEAQ (reference sequence).